This T cell receptor (beta chain) was retrieved from a study of control samples from healthy donors and cancer patients. This CDR3 contains 14 residues. V trimming: 2 bases; J trimming: 2 bases; junction bases outside the gene matches: 2. The method was immunoSEQ multiplex PCR; TCRdb's version includes in-frame clones alone and lacks a portion of them. This table has about 120,000 clones, about 91% appearing once. The sequenced sample was blood. The rearrangement joins TRBV23-1 to TRBJ1-2; 7 nucleotides agree with TRBD1. TRBV23-1 qualifies as an ORF whose function is uncertain. The receptor's source is a man aged 40-49 years in good health. CDR3 residues: CASSQAQGNYGYTF. Here the CDR3 DNA reads TGCGCCAGCAGTCAAGCACAGGGGAACTATGGCTACACCTTC.